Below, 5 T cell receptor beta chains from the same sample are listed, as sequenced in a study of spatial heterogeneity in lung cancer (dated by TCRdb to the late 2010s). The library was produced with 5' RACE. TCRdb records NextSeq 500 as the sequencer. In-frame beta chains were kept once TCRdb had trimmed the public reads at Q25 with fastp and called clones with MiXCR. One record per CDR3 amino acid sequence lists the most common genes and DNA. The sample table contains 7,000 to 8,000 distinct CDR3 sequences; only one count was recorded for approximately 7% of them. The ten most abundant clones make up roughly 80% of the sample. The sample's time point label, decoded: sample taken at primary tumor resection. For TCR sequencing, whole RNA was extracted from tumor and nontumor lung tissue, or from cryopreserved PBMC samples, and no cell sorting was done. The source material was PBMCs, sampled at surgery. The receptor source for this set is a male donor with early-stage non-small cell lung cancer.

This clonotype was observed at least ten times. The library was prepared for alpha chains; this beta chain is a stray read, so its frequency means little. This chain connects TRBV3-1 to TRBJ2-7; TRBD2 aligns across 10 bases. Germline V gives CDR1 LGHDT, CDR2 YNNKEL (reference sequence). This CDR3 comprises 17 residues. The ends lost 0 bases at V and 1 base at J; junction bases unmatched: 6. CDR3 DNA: TGTGCCAGCAGCCAAGATCAAGCTAGCGGGAGTTCCTACGAGCAGTACTTC. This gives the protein CASSQDQASGSSYEQYF.

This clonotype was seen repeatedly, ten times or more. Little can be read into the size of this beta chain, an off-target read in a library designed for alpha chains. The CDR3 DNA follows: TGTGCCAGCAGTTTAGGGCAGGGTTATGGGGCCAACGTCCTGACTTTC. Translated: CASSLGQGYGANVLTF. The genes are TRBV28 and TRBJ2-6; D may be TRBD1 (5 bases). V gave up 2 bases and J gave up 3 bases, with 11 bases separating them. Germline assignment: CDR1 MDHEN and CDR2 SYDVKM. The CDR3 loop spans 16 amino acids.

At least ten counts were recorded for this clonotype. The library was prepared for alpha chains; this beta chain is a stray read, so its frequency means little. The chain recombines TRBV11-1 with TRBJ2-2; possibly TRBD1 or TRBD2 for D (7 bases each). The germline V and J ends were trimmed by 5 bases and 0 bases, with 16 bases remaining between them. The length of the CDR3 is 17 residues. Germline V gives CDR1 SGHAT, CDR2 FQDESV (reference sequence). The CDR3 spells CASSPEGGGSNTGELFF. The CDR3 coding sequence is TGTGCCAGCAGCCCCGAGGGAGGGGGCTCGAACACCGGGGAGCTGTTTTTT.

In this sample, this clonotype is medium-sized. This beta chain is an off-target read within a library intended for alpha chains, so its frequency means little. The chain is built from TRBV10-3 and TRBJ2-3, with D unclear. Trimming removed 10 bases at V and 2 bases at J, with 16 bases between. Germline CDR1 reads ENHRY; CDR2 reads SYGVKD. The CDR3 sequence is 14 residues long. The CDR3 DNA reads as TGTGCCACCCAGTTTGGGGAAAACACAGATACGCAGTATTTT. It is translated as CATQFGENTDTQYF.

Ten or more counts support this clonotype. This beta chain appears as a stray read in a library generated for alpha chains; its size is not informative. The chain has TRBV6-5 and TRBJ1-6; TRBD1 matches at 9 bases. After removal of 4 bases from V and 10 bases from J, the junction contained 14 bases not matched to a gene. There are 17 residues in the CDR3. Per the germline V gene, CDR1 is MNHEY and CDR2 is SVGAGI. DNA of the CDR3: TGTGCCAGCAGTTCCTTGTTTGGACAGGGGAAAGGATCACCCCTCCACTTT. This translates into CASSSLFGQGKGSPLHF.